One sample yielded the 8 T cell receptor beta chains listed below, sequenced in a study of vaccination effects on CD4 cells after COVID-19. Only in-frame clones appear in the TCRdb table, and some are missing; sequencing was by immunoSEQ multiplex PCR. Of 20,000 to 30,000 clones in the sample, 75% to 80% are singletons; the top ten hold under 7.5%. ViraFEST used viral peptide pools to expand antigen-specific CD4+ T cells before sequencing. CD4+ T cells were isolated after around ten days of culture. Of the BNT162b2 and mRNA-1273 vaccines, participants received two doses of one or the other. For these receptors, no antigen is known. The sample here was CD4+ T cells from PBMCs cultured with SARS-CoV-2 spike peptides, taken after COVID-19 vaccination. The receptors here all came from a human donor who received a COVID-19 vaccine. Some clones in this sample may be carry-over from other donors' samples.

V is TRBV6-5 and J is TRBJ1-2; D uncertain. V lost 7 bases to trimming and J lost 4 bases, with 16 bases between them. Germline loops: CDR1 MNHEY, CDR2 SVGAGI. There are 14 residues in the CDR3. CDR3 protein: CASTISVGGYGYTF. The CDR3 region has the DNA TGTGCCAGCACCATCTCGGTGGGTGGCTATGGCTACACCTTC.

This clone was counted a single time. The CDR3 nucleotides are TGCGCCAGCAGACCCGAGGGTTCTGGTAGGGGCTACACCTTC. It codes for CASRPEGSGRGYTF. The chain uses TRBV5-1 and TRBJ1-2; D is uncertain. V was cut by 5 bases and J by 8 bases, with 19 bases left in between. The CDR3 sequence is 14 residues long. Germline V gene data show CDR1 as SGHRS and CDR2 as YFSETQ.

V is TRBV3-1 (or the pseudogene TRBV3-2) and J is TRBJ1-1, with D possibly TRBD1 on 5 matching bases. CDR3 length: 12 residues. Between the trimmed V and J ends, which lost 3 bases and 4 bases, there was a span of 6 bases. Germline loops: CDR1 LGHDT, CDR2 YNNKEL (reference sequence). The CDR3 loop reads CASSHGGTEAFF. The CDR3 DNA is TGTGCCAGCAGCCACGGGGGCACTGAAGCTTTCTTT.

V usage is TRBV18 and J usage is TRBJ1-5, with D perhaps TRBD1 (5 bases). Germline V CDR1 and CDR2: KGHSH, LQKENI. V gave up 1 base and J gave up 3 bases, with 10 bases separating them. The CDR3 sequence is 15 residues long. CDR3 in amino acids: CASSPQTAVNQPQHF. CDR3 DNA: TGTGCCAGCTCACCACAGACAGCCGTCAATCAGCCCCAGCATTTT.

The chain uses TRBV5-1 and TRBJ2-3; D is unclear. The CDR3 runs 14 residues. The V gene lost 6 bases and the J gene lost 1 base, with 12 bases spanning the gap. Germline CDR1 SGHRS, CDR2 YFSETQ. CDR3 DNA: TGCGCCAGCAAGGTCCAGTTTGGCACAGATACGCAGTATTTT. This sequence encodes CASKVQFGTDTQYF.

The chain has TRBV19 and TRBJ1-2; tentative D call: TRBD1 (5 bases). The CDR3 is made up of 14 amino acids. The germline V and J ends were trimmed by 4 bases and 2 bases, with 11 bases remaining between them. Looked up from germline, CDR1 is LNHDA and CDR2 is SQIVND (reference sequence). DNA for the CDR3: TGTGCCAGTAGTAGACAGTGGACGAACTATGGCTACACCTTC. Translating gives CASSRQWTNYGYTF.

For the CDR3, the DNA is TGTGCCAGCTCACCGGGAGGGAAGAACACTGAAGCTTTCTTT. This sequence encodes CASSPGGKNTEAFF. V usage is TRBV18 and J usage is TRBJ1-1; D unclear. Germline CDR1 is KGHSH and CDR2 is LQKENI. The ends were cut back, 3 bases at V and 1 base at J, with 9 bases in the middle. This CDR3 region has 14 residues.

This clone has a handful of counts. The chain joins TRBV18 to TRBJ2-2; D gene unclear. This CDR3 comprises 15 residues. V was clipped by 3 bases and J by 0 bases, with 8 bases between them. Germline V gene lookup returns CDR1 KGHSH and CDR2 LQKENI. CDR3 nucleotides: TGTGCCAGCTCACCCCAGGCTTCGAACACCGGGGAGCTGTTTTTT. Its protein is CASSPQASNTGELFF.